Sequencing of this T cell receptor beta chain was carried out in a study of beta chain features in type 1 diabetes. Study-level points and caveats: There was a moderate but significant shortening of TCRB CDR3s in all four CD4+ subsets of Type 1 diabetes patients.

This CDR3 comprises 8 residues. Per germline, CDR1 SQVTM and CDR2 ANQGSEA. Expressed TCRB transcripts were sequenced, since all the RNA that had been isolated was reverse transcribed. Generated by immunoSEQ multiplex PCR, the TCRdb table keeps only in-frame clones and is missing some. The sample shows 400,000 to 450,000 clones, more than 11% of them seen only once. About this clone itself: Its antigen is not identified. The junction shows a germline mismatch at one end, possibly a read error.

Sequencing input: naive CD4+ T cells from blood. The receptor comes from a man aged 25-45 years in good health. The V call is TRBV29-1, the J call TRBJ2-5, with D unresolved. CDR3 coding DNA: TGCAGCGTTGTTGGCGCGGACTTC. It specifies CSVVGADF. Drawing the rest from reference TRBV29-1 and TRBJ2-5, the complete variable domain is SAVISQKPSRDICQRGTSLTIQCQVDSQVTMMFWYRQQPGQSLTLIATANQGSEATYESGFVIDKFPISRPNLTFSTLTVSNMSPEDSSIYLCSVVGADFGPGTRLLVL.